Below, 9 T cell receptor beta chains from the same sample are listed, as sequenced in a study of CD8+ T cells in alopecia areata. Treatment given: oral pan-JAK inhibitor, 5-10 mg twice daily. Isolated RNA was reverse transcribed into cDNA used as the sequencing template. The repertoire was sequenced with immunoSEQ multiplex PCR; TCRdb's copy has only in-frame clones and lacks some. There are about 140,000 clones in the sample; roughly nine tenths occur only once, and 13% lies in the top ten. The sequencing here drew on CD8+ T cells sorted from blood, taken at week 4, from a patient treated with tofacitinib. Source of these receptors: a human donor with alopecia areata.

The chain couples TRBV30 to TRBJ2-7; no definite D call. This CDR3 is 10 amino acids long. Germline V gives CDR1 GTSNPN, CDR2 SVGIG (reference sequence). V was pared by 4 bases and J by 6 bases, with 7 bases between. CDR3 DNA sequence: TGTGCCTGGAAGGGTAGCGAGCAGTACTTC. Protein sequence: CAWKGSEQYF.

This clone was seen only a few times. The chain employs TRBV11-2 and TRBJ1-1; TRBD1 matches at 7 bases. The trim removed 5 bases at V and 1 base at J, leaving 4 bases unmatched. This CDR3 is 14 amino acids long. The germline CDR1 and CDR2 sequences are SGHAT and FQNNGV. CDR3 in amino acids: CASSLGQSNTEAFF. CDR3 bases: TGTGCCAGCAGCCTGGGACAGTCGAACACTGAAGCTTTCTTT.

This rearrangement joins TRBV29-1 to TRBJ1-1; no clear D. The V gene's germline CDR1 is SQVTM and CDR2 ANQGSEA. This CDR3 has 12 residues. V was trimmed by 5 bases and J by 4 bases, leaving 11 bases between them. The CDR3: CSVFHLGTEAFF. The CDR3 nucleotides are TGCAGCGTTTTTCATTTAGGCACTGAAGCTTTCTTT.

This chain joins TRBV2 and TRBJ2-3; D is possibly TRBD1 (6 bases). CDR3 length equals 15 residues. The germline gives CDR1 SNHLY, CDR2 FYNNEI. Deletions cut 1 base from V and 3 bases from J, with 11 bases between. CDR3 DNA sequence: TGTGCCAGCAGTGAAGGGCAGGGGACGACAGATACGCAGTATTTT. Translated, it gives CASSEGQGTTDTQYF.

With regard to this clone: This sample also contains other DNA sequences that code for the same CDR3. The rearrangement joins TRBV30 to TRBJ1-5; possibly TRBD1 for D (5 bases). From germline, CDR1 is GTSNPN and CDR2 SVGIG (reference sequence). The CDR3 consists of 14 residues. Trimming removed 0 bases at V and 0 bases at J, with 6 bases between. Written as DNA, the CDR3 is TGTGCCTGGAGTGTGGGGGTTAGCAATCAGCCCCAGCATTTT. This translates into CAWSVGVSNQPQHF.

The chain couples TRBV7-9 to TRBJ2-2, with 7 bases aligning to TRBD2. This CDR3 is 14 amino acids long. Germline CDR1 is SEHNR and CDR2 is FQNEAQ (reference sequence). In nucleotides, the CDR3 is TGTGGCTCCGGGGACTATACGAACACCGGGGAGCTGTTTTTT. It specifies CGSGDYTNTGELFF.

The chain carries TRBV6-5 and TRBJ2-6; D unclear. The V end was cut by 6 bases, the J end by 1 base, with 7 bases between. Germline CDR1 and CDR2: MNHEY and SVGAGI. This CDR3 has 14 residues. CDR3 sequence (DNA): TGTGCCAGCAGCCTGGGGTCTGGGGCCAACGTCCTGACTTTC. Translation gives CASSLGSGANVLTF.

This chain uses TRBV10-3 with TRBJ2-1; the D gene is possibly TRBD2 (5 bases). The CDR3 is 17 residues long. CDR1 and CDR2 from the germline V gene are ENHRY and SYGVKD. V was cut by 2 bases and J by 7 bases, with 21 bases left in between. CDR3 nucleotide sequence: TGTGCCATCAGTGAGAGTAAGGCTAGCACAGCCCCGAATGAGCAGTTCTTC. Translation: CAISESKASTAPNEQFF.

The CDR3: CAWSVQKGDNEQFF. For the CDR3, the DNA is TGTGCCTGGAGTGTACAAAAAGGGGACAATGAGCAGTTCTTC. The chain links TRBV30 to TRBJ2-1; TRBD1 might be the D (5 bases). CDR3 length: 14 residues. Germline V lookup: CDR1 GTSNPN, CDR2 SVGIG (reference sequence). Trimming cost V 0 bases and J 5 bases, with 11 bases left between them.